This T cell receptor beta chain was sequenced for a study of CD8+ T cells in alopecia areata (dated by TCRdb to the late 2010s). Broadly, across the study: The treated patients took part in an open-label pilot trial in which moderate-to-severe alopecia areata was treated with oral tofacitinib at 5 to 10 mg twice daily. Patients stayed on tofacitinib for 6 to 18 months and then had 6 months of follow-up off drug so that delayed response and recurrence could be assessed. In both human patients and the C3H/HeJ mouse model, the study applied high-throughput TCRbeta sequencing to look at T cell clonal expansion in alopecia areata. Human TCRbeta sequencing covered scalp tissue and sorted CD4+ and CD8+ peripheral blood T cells from patchy and totalis/universalis alopecia areata patients and healthy controls. Biopsies were taken from tofacitinib-treated patients at baseline and again at 4 and 24 weeks into treatment, and several of those patients also had a later scalp biopsy. Scalp clonality was compared among normal scalp (n=4), patchy alopecia areata scalp (n=8), and alopecia totalis/universalis scalp (n=8). RNA came from the PAXgene miRNA kit for fixed scalp, the miRNeasy kit for PBMCs, and the RNeasy kit for mouse skin. Amplification of TCRbeta CDR3 regions was done by immunoSEQ multiplex PCR using 35 Vbeta forward primers and 13 Jbeta reverse primers. Summary of the overall study and its limitations: Scalp TCR repertoire analysis is complicated because resident alphabeta T cells in normal human skin are also sequenced, whereas mouse skin is dominated by gammadelta T cells. TCR sequences shared between patients were less clear than in mice, possibly partly because of HLA diversity in the patient population. Compared with normal scalp, lesional scalp, particularly in alopecia totalis/universalis, had higher clonality and more expanded CD8+ clones, which suggests antigenic drive.

Unmatched junction bases come to 4, with V trimmed by 6 bases and J by 5 bases. As encoded in the germline V gene, CDR1 is SGHRS while CDR2 is YFSETQ. From the cysteine up to the phenylalanine, the CDR3 has a length of 13 residues. The only DNA kept is the CDR3, 39 bases in frame from the first base. This specimen's time point label, interpreted: baseline before oral tofacitinib. Peripheral blood and lesional scalp punch biopsies were obtained from patients with alopecia areata. After PBMCs were isolated by density centrifugation and stained for CD3, CD4 and CD8, a FACSAria was used to sort CD4+ and CD8+ T cells. The library was prepared using the immunoSEQ multiplex PCR assay. To provide template for TCR sequencing, every sample had RNA extracted and reverse transcribed into cDNA. First-strand cDNA was synthesized with SuperScript III using a 2:1 mix of oligo-dT and random hexamers. A synthetic immune receptor repertoire was used to assess amplification bias, and residual bias was removed computationally. The authors' pipeline ran thus. After raw reads were preprocessed to remove errors, the CDR3 was defined following IMGT conventions as running from the conserved cysteine to phenylalanine. Clonality was computed as 1 minus the Shannon entropy, with the entropy normalized by log2 of the number of productive unique TCRs. Scalp TCRbeta sequences were cross-referenced with sorted blood CD4 and CD8 repertoires so that the CD4 or CD8 identity of scalp clones could be inferred. The table was pulled from immuneACCESS by TCRdb, which kept in-frame rearrangements only. Such tables lose some clones; where checked, under half of the loss comes from unresolved V genes, and the rest has no known cause. The V and J calls and clone size are taken from that table; D and trimming were inferred from the DNA. This sample gives 160,000 or so clones in total; 65% to 75% of them show up just once. 10% to 12% of the sample lies in the top ten.

This clone was found a few times. It has no known antigen specificity. Base qualities are not provided; no much larger clone lies one nucleotide away. This chain is built from TRBV5-1 and TRBJ2-5; TRBD1 lines up with 10 middle nucleotides. The material sequenced was CD8+ T cells sorted from blood, taken at week 0. This TCR derives from a human donor with alopecia areata. The DNA sequence follows: TGCGCCAGCAAGACAGGGGGCGCGGAGACCCAGTACTTC. It is translated as CASKTGGAETQYF.